One and the same sample provided the 14 T cell receptor beta chains below, sequenced in a study of blood T cell repertoires in COVID-19. Libraries were prepared by immunoSEQ multiplex PCR; TCRdb keeps only in-frame clonotypes and omits some of them. This sample carries some 250,000 clones, around 88% of them seen once, and the ten largest clones take 2.5% to 3.5%. The specimen was peripheral blood. These receptors were obtained from a woman between 25 and 40 years old who had recovered from COVID-19.

V and J are TRBV6-1 and TRBJ2-1; 10 bases line up with TRBD1. Looked up from germline, CDR1 is MNHNS and CDR2 is SASEGT. The CDR3 spans 17 residues. V shed 4 bases and J 0 bases; nucleotides not matched to a gene: 6. The CDR3 DNA reads TGTGCCAGCAGTGGACAGGGGGCGGGCTCCTCCTACAATGAGCAGTTCTTC. Translated: CASSGQGAGSSYNEQFF.

This clone was detected only once. The chain links TRBV5-1 to TRBJ2-7; TRBD2 aligns across 14 bases. Germline CDR1 is SGHRS and CDR2 is YFSETQ. The CDR3 is made up of 15 amino acids. Trimming removed 4 bases from V and 5 bases from J; junction bases left unmatched: 5. Here the CDR3 DNA reads TGCGCCAGCAGCGAAGGGACTAGCGGGGGAGACGAGCAGTACTTC. Encoded protein: CASSEGTSGGDEQYF.

The count of this clone is one. The chain uses TRBV5-1 and TRBJ2-1, with 8 bases that match TRBD1. V shed 3 bases, J shed 7 bases, and the junction held 3 bases outside the gene matches. Germline loops: CDR1 SGHRS, CDR2 YFSETQ. The CDR3 contains 13 residues. The CDR3 loop reads CASSSRTGNEQFF. Written as DNA, the CDR3 is TGCGCCAGCAGCTCGCGGACAGGGAATGAGCAGTTCTTC.

The chain uses TRBV6-2 or TRBV6-3 and TRBJ1-6, with D uncertain. V gave up 0 bases and J gave up 7 bases, with 10 bases separating them. The V gene's germline CDR1 is MNHEY and CDR2 SVGEGT. The CDR3 length is 15 residues. The CDR3 protein is CASSYSREANSPLHF. The CDR3 bases are TGTGCCAGCAGTTACTCGAGGGAGGCGAATTCACCCCTCCACTTT.

The chain has TRBV4-3 and TRBJ2-7; 10 positions agree with TRBD1. V shed 3 bases, J shed 1 base, and the junction held 3 bases outside the gene matches. The CDR3 contains 15 residues. CDR1 and CDR2 (germline): LGHNA, YSLEER. The CDR3 DNA follows: TGCGCCAGCAGCCAGGGACAGGGGCTATCCTACGAGCAGTACTTC. It codes for CASSQGQGLSYEQYF.

The V gene is TRBV7-9, the J gene TRBJ2-3; 8 nucleotides match TRBD2. Germline assignment: CDR1 SEHNR and CDR2 FQNEAQ (reference sequence). V was clipped by 6 bases and J by 5 bases; unmatched bases: 13. The CDR3 extends over 16 amino acids. In DNA form, the CDR3 reads TGTGCCAGCAGTCCCGACCGGGGGGGCCTAGGAGATACGCAGTATTTT. Residues: CASSPDRGGLGDTQYF.

This rearrangement joins TRBV4-3 to TRBJ1-2; a possible D gene is TRBD1 (5 bases). V was clipped by 0 bases and J by 4 bases, with 15 bases between them. This CDR3 spans 16 amino acids. CDR1 and CDR2 (germline): LGHNA, YSLEER. Here the CDR3 reads CASSQDTAGVGYGYTF. CDR3 DNA: TGCGCCAGCAGCCAAGATACGGCGGGGGTAGGCTATGGCTACACCTTC.

The chain employs TRBV18 and TRBJ2-7; the match to TRBD1 covers 11 bases. With V trimmed by 6 bases and J by 3 bases, 13 bases remained unmatched. CDR1 and CDR2 (germline): KGHSH, LQKENI. The CDR3 has 17 residues. In DNA form, the CDR3 reads TGTGCCAGCTCGCGTGGCGGTGGGACAGGGGGACACTACGAGCAGTACTTC. Protein product: CASSRGGGTGGHYEQYF.

The V call is TRBV7-6, the J call TRBJ2-1; D might be TRBD2 (5 bases). Trimming left V 5 bases short and J 7 bases short, with 18 bases between. This CDR3 is 15 amino acids long. The germline V gene has CDR1 SGHVS and CDR2 FNYEAQ. CDR3 region: CASSLDSPASNEQFF. The CDR3 DNA sequence: TGTGCCAGCAGCCTGGACTCCCCAGCTAGTAATGAGCAGTTCTTC.

The gene calls are TRBV5-4 and TRBJ2-4; D possibly corresponds to TRBD1 (5 bases). CDR1 and CDR2 (germline): SGHNT, YYREEE (reference sequence). This CDR3 is 16 amino acids long. V lost 3 bases and J 0 bases, leaving 13 bases between the germline ends. CDR3 DNA sequence: TGTGCCAGCAGCTCAGGGCGGAAGGAAGCCAAAAACATTCAGTACTTC. It codes for CASSSGRKEAKNIQYF. The entire variable domain, with the rest obtained from reference TRBV5-4 and TRBJ2-4, is as follows: ETGVTQSPTHLIKTRGQQVTLRCSSQSGHNTVSWYQQALGQGPQFIFQYYREEENGRGNFPPRFSGLQFPNYSSELNVNALELDDSALYLCASSSGRKEAKNIQYFGAGTRLSVL.

The V and J genes are TRBV15 and TRBJ2-2; 9 bases map to TRBD2. V was clipped by 0 bases and J by 1 base; unmatched bases: 6. Germline CDR1 and CDR2: LNHNV and YYDKDF (reference sequence). The CDR3 covers 18 residues. DNA for the CDR3: TGTGCCACCAGCAGAGAGAGACTAGCGGAAGAGAACACCGGGGAGCTGTTTTTT. It is translated as CATSRERLAEENTGELFF.

The J gene is TRBJ2-5, the V gene TRBV6-5, with 11 nucleotides matching TRBD1. CDR1 is MNHEY, CDR2 SVGAGI, per germline. The CDR3 loop spans 15 amino acids. V shed 6 bases, J shed 5 bases, and the junction held 8 bases outside the gene matches. CDR3 sequence: CASRSPGQGVETQYF. For the CDR3, the DNA is TGTGCCAGCAGATCTCCGGGACAGGGGGTGGAGACCCAGTACTTC.

The V and J genes are TRBV11-1 and TRBJ2-5; 8 bases agree with TRBD1. The trim removed 5 bases at V and 5 bases at J, leaving 10 bases unmatched. The germline gives CDR1 SGHAT, CDR2 FQDESV (reference sequence). CDR3 length: 15 amino acids. CDR3 region: CASSAWDRLGETQYF. The CDR3 DNA reads TGTGCCAGCAGCGCCTGGGACAGGTTGGGGGAGACCCAGTACTTC.

Here the CDR3 reads CAWSVRGGGEGYTF. CDR3 sequence (DNA): TGTGCCTGGAGTGTACGGGGGGGAGGAGAAGGCTACACCTTC. This chain links TRBV30 with TRBJ1-2, with D possibly TRBD1 on 5 matching bases. V was shortened by 0 bases and J by 8 bases, with 16 bases between the two germline ends. In germline, CDR1 is GTSNPN, CDR2 SVGIG (reference sequence). The CDR3 loop spans 14 amino acids.